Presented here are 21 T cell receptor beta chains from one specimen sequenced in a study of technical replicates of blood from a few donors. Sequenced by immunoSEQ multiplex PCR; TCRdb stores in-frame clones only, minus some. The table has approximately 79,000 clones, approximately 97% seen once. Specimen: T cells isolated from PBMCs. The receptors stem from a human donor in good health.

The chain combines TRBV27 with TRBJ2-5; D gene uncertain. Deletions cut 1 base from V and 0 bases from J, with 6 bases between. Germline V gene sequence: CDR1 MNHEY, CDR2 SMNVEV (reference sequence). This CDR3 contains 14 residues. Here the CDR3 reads CASSLWADQETQYF. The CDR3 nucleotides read TGTGCCAGCAGTTTATGGGCAGACCAAGAGACCCAGTACTTC.

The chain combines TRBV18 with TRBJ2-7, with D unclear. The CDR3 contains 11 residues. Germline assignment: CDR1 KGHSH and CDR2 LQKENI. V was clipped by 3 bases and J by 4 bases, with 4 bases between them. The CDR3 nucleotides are TGTGCCAGCTCACCTAATTACGAGCAGTACTTC. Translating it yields CASSPNYEQYF.

CDR3 loop: CASSATGYNEKLFF. CDR3 DNA: TGTGCCAGCAGCGCGACAGGGTATAATGAAAAACTGTTTTTT. The genes are TRBV9 and TRBJ1-4; 7 bases are a match to TRBD1. CDR3 length: 14 amino acids. V shed 3 bases, J shed 4 bases, and the junction held 3 bases outside the gene matches. The germline V gene encodes CDR1 SGDLS and CDR2 YYNGEE.

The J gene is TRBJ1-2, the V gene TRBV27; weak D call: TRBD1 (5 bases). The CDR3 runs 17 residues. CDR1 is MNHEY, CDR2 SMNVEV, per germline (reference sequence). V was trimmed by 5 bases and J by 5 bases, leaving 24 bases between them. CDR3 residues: CASSPRVGEDSHYGYTF. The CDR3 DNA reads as TGTGCCAGCAGTCCCCGTGTAGGGGAGGATTCCCATTATGGCTACACCTTC.

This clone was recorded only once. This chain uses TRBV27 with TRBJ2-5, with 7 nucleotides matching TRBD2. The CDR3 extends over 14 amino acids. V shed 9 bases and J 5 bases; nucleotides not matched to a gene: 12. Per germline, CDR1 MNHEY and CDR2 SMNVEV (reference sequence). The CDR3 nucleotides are TGTGCCAGTTTTGGGGGAGGGCCCGGGGAGACCCAGTACTTC. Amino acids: CASFGGGPGETQYF.

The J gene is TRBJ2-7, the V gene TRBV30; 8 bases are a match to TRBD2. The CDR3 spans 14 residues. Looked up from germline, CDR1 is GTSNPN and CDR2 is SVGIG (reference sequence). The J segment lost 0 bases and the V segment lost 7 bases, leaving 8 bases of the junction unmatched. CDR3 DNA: TGTGCCTTCACAAGCGGGGGCCTCTCCTACGAGCAGTACTTC. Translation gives CAFTSGGLSYEQYF.

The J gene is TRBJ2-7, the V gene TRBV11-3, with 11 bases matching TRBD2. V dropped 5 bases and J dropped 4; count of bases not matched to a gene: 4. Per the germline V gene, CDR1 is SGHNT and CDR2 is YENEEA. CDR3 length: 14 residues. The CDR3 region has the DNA TGTGCCAGCAGCGAACTAGCGGGGGTTTACGAGCAGTACTTC. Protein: CASSELAGVYEQYF.

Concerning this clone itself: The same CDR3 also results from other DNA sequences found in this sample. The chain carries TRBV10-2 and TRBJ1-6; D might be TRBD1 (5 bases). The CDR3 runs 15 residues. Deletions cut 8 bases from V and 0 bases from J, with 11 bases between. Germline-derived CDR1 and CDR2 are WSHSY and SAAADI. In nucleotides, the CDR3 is TGCGCCAGCCGGGACGGGAGCTCCTATAATTCACCCCTCCACTTT. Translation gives CASRDGSSYNSPLHF.

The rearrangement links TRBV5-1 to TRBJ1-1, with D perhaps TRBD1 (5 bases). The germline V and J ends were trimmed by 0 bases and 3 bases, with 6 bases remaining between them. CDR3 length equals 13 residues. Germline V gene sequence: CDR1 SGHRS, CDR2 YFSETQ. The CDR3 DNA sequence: TGCGCCAGCAGCTTGGCCAGGGACACTGAAGCTTTCTTT. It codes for CASSLARDTEAFF.

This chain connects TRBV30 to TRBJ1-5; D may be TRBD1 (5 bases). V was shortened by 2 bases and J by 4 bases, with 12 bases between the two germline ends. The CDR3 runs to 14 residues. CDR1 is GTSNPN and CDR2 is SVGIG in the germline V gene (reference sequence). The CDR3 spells CAWSPGTGNQPQHF. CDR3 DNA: TGTGCCTGGAGTCCCGGGACTGGGAATCAGCCCCAGCATTTT.

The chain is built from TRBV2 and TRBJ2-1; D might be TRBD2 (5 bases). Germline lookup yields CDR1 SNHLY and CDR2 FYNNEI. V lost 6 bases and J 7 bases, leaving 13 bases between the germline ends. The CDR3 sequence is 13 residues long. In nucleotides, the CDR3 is TGTGCCAGCAGAGGGCTAGCCTTTAATGAGCAGTTCTTC. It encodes CASRGLAFNEQFF.

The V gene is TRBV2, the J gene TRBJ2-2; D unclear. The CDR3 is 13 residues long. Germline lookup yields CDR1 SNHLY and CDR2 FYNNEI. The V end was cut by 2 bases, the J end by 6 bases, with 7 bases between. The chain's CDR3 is CASSEPGPGELFF. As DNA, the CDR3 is TGTGCCAGCAGTGAACCCGGTCCCGGGGAGCTGTTTTTT.

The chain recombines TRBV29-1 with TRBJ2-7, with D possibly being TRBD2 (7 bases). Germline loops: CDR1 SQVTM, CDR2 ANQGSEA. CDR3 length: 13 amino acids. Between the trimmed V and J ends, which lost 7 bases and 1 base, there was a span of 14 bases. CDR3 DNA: TGCAGCGCCTTGGAGGGGGGGTCCTACGAGCAGTACTTC. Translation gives CSALEGGSYEQYF.

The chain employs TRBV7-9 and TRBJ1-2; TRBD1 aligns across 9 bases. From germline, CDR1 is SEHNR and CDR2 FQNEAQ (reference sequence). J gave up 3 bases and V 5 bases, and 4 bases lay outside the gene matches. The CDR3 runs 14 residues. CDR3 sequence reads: CASSTRTGDYGYTF. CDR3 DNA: TGTGCCAGCAGCACCAGGACAGGGGACTATGGCTACACCTTC.

The CDR3 nucleotides read TGTGCCAGCAGGGAGACTAGCGGGGGGCTCGAGACCCAGTACTTC. Amino acid sequence: CASRETSGGLETQYF. The J gene is TRBJ2-5, the V gene TRBV2, with 13 nucleotides matching TRBD2. CDR1 is SNHLY and CDR2 is FYNNEI in the germline V gene. The CDR3 consists of 15 residues. Trimming took 6 bases from V and 5 from J; bases not matched to a gene: 6.

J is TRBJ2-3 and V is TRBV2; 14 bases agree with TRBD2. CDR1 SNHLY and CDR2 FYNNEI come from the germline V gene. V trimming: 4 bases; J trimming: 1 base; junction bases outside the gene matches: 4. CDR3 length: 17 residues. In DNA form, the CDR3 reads TGTGCCAGCAGTGCCGGACTAGCGGGAGGCGGCACAGATACGCAGTATTTT. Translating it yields CASSAGLAGGGTDTQYF.

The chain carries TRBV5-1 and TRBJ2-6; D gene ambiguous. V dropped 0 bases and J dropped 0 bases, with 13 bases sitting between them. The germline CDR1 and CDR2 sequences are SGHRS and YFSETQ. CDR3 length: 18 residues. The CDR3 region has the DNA TGCGCCAGCAGCTTGGATGTCAGGATAGTCTCTGGGGCCAACGTCCTGACTTTC. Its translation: CASSLDVRIVSGANVLTF. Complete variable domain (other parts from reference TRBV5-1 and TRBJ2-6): KAGVTQTPRYLIKTRGQQVTLSCSPISGHRSVSWYQQTPGQGLQFLFEYFSETQRNKGNFPGRFSGRQFSNSRSEMNVSTLELGDSALYLCASSLDVRIVSGANVLTFGAGSRLTVL.

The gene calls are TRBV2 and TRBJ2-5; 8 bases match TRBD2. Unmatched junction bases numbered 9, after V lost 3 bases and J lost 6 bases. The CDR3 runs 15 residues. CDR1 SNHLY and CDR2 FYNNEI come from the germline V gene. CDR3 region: CASSDGGGNRKTQYF. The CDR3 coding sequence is TGTGCCAGCAGTGACGGGGGGGGCAACAGAAAGACCCAGTACTTC.

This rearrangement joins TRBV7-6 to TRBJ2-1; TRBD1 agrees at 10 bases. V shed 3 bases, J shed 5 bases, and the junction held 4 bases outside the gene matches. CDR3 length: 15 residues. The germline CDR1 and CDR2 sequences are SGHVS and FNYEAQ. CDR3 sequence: CASSFDRGLHNEQFF. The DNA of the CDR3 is TGTGCCAGCAGCTTCGACAGGGGGCTTCACAATGAGCAGTTCTTC.

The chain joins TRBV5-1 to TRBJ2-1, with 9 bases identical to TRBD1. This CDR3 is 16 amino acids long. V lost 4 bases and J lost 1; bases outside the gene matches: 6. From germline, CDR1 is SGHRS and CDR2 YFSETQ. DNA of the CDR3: TGCGCCAGCAGCCTGTACGGGACAGGGTCCTACAATGAGCAGTTCTTC. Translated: CASSLYGTGSYNEQFF.

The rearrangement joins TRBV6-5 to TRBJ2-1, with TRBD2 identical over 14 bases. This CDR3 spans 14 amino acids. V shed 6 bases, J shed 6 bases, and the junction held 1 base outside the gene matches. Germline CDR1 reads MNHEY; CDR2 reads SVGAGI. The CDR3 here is CASRTSGGANEQFF. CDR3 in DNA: TGTGCCAGCAGGACTAGCGGGGGGGCCAATGAGCAGTTCTTC.